This entry concerns a single TCR beta chain. Its antigen is not known. The treatment: around 19 received Ad26.COV2.S at low or high dose, single or two shots; about 5 received placebo; per-sample allocation not given. Samples were taken on day 63 after the first vaccine or placebo injection. Expression of Wuhan-strain SARS-CoV-2 spike came from the Ad26 vector that formed the vaccine. Germline assignment: CDR1 SNHLY and CDR2 FYNNEI. This CDR3 spans 14 amino acids. Trimming removed 3 bases at V and 7 bases at J, with 14 bases between. The data were produced by immunoSEQ multiplex PCR, yet TCRdb's version contains in-frame clones alone and is incomplete. The sample shows 400,000 to 450,000 clones, around nine tenths of them seen only once. The data originate from a study of Ad26.COV2.S vaccination and SARS-CoV-2 variants. For the study at large: Administration of Ad26.COV2.S was intramuscular, either once or twice 56 days apart. Study results and caveats: Those who received vaccine or placebo ended up with similar non-spike TCR breadth.

The chain employs TRBV2 and TRBJ2-3; D tentatively fits TRBD1 or TRBD2 (5 bases each). The TCR was taken from a person aged 18 to 65 who received the Ad26.COV2.S COVID-19 vaccine or a placebo. This specimen was peripheral blood, taken in a trial of Ad26.COV2.S vaccine versus placebo. In DNA form, the CDR3 reads TGTGCCAGCAGTGATGGGGGATTTGAGTATACGCAGTATTTT. This translates into CASSDGGFEYTQYF.